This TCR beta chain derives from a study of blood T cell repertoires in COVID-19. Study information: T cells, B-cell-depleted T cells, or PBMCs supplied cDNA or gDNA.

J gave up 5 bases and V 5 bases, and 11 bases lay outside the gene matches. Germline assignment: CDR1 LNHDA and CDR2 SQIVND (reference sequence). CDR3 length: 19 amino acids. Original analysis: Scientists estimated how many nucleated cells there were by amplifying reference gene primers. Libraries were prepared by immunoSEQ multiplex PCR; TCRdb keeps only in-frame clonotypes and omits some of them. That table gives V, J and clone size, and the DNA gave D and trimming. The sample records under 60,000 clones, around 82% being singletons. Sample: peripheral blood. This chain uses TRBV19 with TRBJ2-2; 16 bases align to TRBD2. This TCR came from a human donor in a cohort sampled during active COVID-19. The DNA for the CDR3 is TGTGCCAGTAGTCCCTCGGGACTAGCGGGGGGGCGAAAAACCGGGGAGCTGTTTTTT. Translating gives CASSPSGLAGGRKTGELFF.